These 22 T cell receptor beta chains came from one sample sequenced in a study of control samples from healthy donors and cancer patients. Profiled with immunoSEQ multiplex PCR; TCRdb holds only in-frame clones, not every one. Among a few hundred thousand clones listed, 90% were seen once. The sample was PBMCs. Source of these receptors: a middle-aged man with head and neck cancer.

The chain carries TRBV10-2 and TRBJ2-7; 9 bases fit TRBD2. The CDR3 runs to 18 residues. The germline CDR1 and CDR2 sequences are WSHSY and SAAADI. The V and J ends lost 0 bases and 6 bases, in that order; junction bases with no gene match: 15. CDR3 sequence: CASSESPVVAGAHVEQYF. CDR3 DNA: TGCGCCAGCAGTGAGTCCCCTGTGGTAGCGGGGGCCCACGTCGAGCAGTACTTC.

DNA for the CDR3: TGTGCCAGCAGCCAATCGACAGTTTATGGCTACACCTTC. Translated, it gives CASSQSTVYGYTF. The V gene is TRBV3-1 (or the pseudogene TRBV3-2), the J gene TRBJ1-2; weak D call: TRBD1 (5 bases). Looked up from germline, CDR1 is LGHDT and CDR2 is YNNKEL (reference sequence). The ends were cut back, 2 bases at V and 5 bases at J, with 9 bases in the middle. There are 13 residues in the CDR3.

As concerns this clone: An end of the junction differs from the germline gene, which may be a read error. The J gene is TRBJ2-5, the V gene TRBV5-1; D is possibly TRBD1 (5 bases). This CDR3 region has 10 residues. In germline, CDR1 is SGHRS, CDR2 YFSETQ. CDR3 sequence reads: CASRSATGDF. The CDR3 DNA reads as TGCGCCAGCAGATCTGCTACAGGCGACTTC.

V usage is TRBV4-1 and J usage is TRBJ2-7; 8 bases agree with TRBD1. CDR3 size: 15 residues. Germline values: CDR1 MGHRA, CDR2 YSYEKL. The V and J ends lost 6 bases and 7 bases, in that order; junction bases with no gene match: 14. As DNA, the CDR3 is TGCGCCAGCAGACCGGCGGACAGGGAAGAGGGGGAGCAGTACTTC. The encoded protein is CASRPADREEGEQYF.

The rearrangement joins TRBV11-2 to TRBJ2-7, with D perhaps matching TRBD2 (6 bases). V was shortened by 5 bases and J by 0 bases, with 14 bases between the two germline ends. CDR3 size: 15 residues. Per the germline V gene, CDR1 is SGHAT and CDR2 is FQNNGV. This chain's CDR3 is CASSPPRGVSYEQYF. The DNA for the CDR3 is TGTGCCAGCAGCCCTCCTCGCGGGGTCTCCTACGAGCAGTACTTC.

The chain combines TRBV5-1 with TRBJ2-1, with 9 positions matching TRBD2. This CDR3 comprises 18 residues. Germline loops: CDR1 SGHRS, CDR2 YFSETQ. The trim removed 5 bases at V and 4 bases at J, leaving 16 bases unmatched. Here the CDR3 reads CASRPEATSGGTYNEQFF. The DNA for the CDR3 is TGCGCCAGCAGACCAGAGGCGACTAGCGGAGGAACTTACAATGAGCAGTTCTTC.

The table lists this clone with a count of one. This rearrangement joins TRBV6-2 or TRBV6-3 to TRBJ2-7; D is unresolved. The CDR3 is made up of 13 amino acids. Germline lookup yields CDR1 MNHEY and CDR2 SVGEGT. Trimming removed 6 bases at V and 0 bases at J, with 9 bases between. The CDR3 reads CASSLLGSYEQYF. Written as DNA, the CDR3 is TGTGCCAGCAGCCTGCTTGGCTCCTACGAGCAGTACTTC.

The rearrangement uses TRBV3-1 (or the pseudogene TRBV3-2) and TRBJ2-3; D unclear. CDR1 and CDR2 (germline): LGHDT, YNNKEL (reference sequence). The length of the CDR3 is 12 residues. Trimming removed 4 bases at V and 10 bases at J, with 12 bases between. The CDR3 loop reads CASSPRLEAQYF. CDR3 sequence (DNA): TGTGCCAGCAGCCCCCGGCTAGAAGCGCAGTATTTT.

The CDR3 DNA reads TGTGCCAGCAGCTTGGCTAGCGGTCCCCAACGGGGATACGAGCAGTACTTC. It yields the protein CASSLASGPQRGYEQYF. The chain combines TRBV5-5 with TRBJ2-7, with 7 bases fitting TRBD2. CDR1 is SGHKS and CDR2 is YYEKEE in the germline V gene (reference sequence). This CDR3 region has 17 residues. Trimming took 0 bases from V and 4 from J; bases not matched to a gene: 13.

The CDR3 sequence: CASSFNLEQYF. Written as DNA, the CDR3 is TGTGCCAGCAGTTTTAACCTCGAGCAGTACTTC. V is TRBV27 and J is TRBJ2-7; D gene ambiguous. This CDR3 region has 11 residues. V was pared by 3 bases and J by 6 bases, with 6 bases between. Germline values: CDR1 MNHEY, CDR2 SMNVEV (reference sequence).

The rearrangement links TRBV28 to TRBJ1-5; possible D gene TRBD1, 5 bases. The CDR3 spans 17 residues. Germline CDR1 and CDR2: MDHEN and SYDVKM. Between the trimmed V and J ends, which lost 5 bases and 7 bases, there was a span of 24 bases. CDR3 DNA: TGTGCCAGCAGTCTACCCCGTAGGGGCCGGGGTCGGCAGCCCCAGCATTTT. This translates into CASSLPRRGRGRQPQHF.

The V gene is TRBV13, the J gene TRBJ1-2, with D tentatively TRBD1 (6 bases). The CDR3 spans 14 residues. Trimming removed 2 bases at V and 4 bases at J, with 11 bases between. The germline V gene encodes CDR1 PRHDT and CDR2 FYEKMQ (reference sequence). This chain's CDR3 is CASSLRTDSYGYTF. In DNA form, the CDR3 reads TGTGCCAGCAGCTTACGGACAGATTCCTATGGCTACACCTTC.

The chain recombines TRBV6-5 with TRBJ2-1, with TRBD2 matching over 11 bases. CDR3 length: 14 amino acids. Germline V gene sequence: CDR1 MNHEY, CDR2 SVGAGI. J lost 8 bases, V lost 3 bases, and 3 bases had no gene match. CDR3 sequence reads: CASSYSGGAYEQFF. The CDR3 region has the DNA TGTGCCAGCAGTTATAGCGGGGGGGCCTATGAGCAGTTCTTC.

This clone has just a few counts. This chain links TRBV3-1 (or the pseudogene TRBV3-2) with TRBJ2-1; D is perhaps TRBD1 (6 bases). This CDR3 comprises 15 residues. The V end was cut by 4 bases, the J end by 6 bases, with 16 bases between. The germline CDR1 and CDR2 sequences are LGHDT and YNNKEL (reference sequence). This CDR3 reads CASSLSGAPSNEQFF. The CDR3 nucleotides are TGTGCCAGCAGCCTTTCAGGGGCCCCCTCCAATGAGCAGTTCTTC.

V usage is TRBV7-9 and J usage is TRBJ2-5, with D possibly matching TRBD1 (6 bases). V was clipped by 8 bases and J by 3 bases, with 13 bases between them. This CDR3 spans 13 amino acids. CDR1 is SEHNR and CDR2 is FQNEAQ in the germline V gene (reference sequence). The CDR3 protein is CASVRDTKETQYF. The CDR3 DNA reads as TGTGCCAGCGTTCGGGACACCAAAGAGACCCAGTACTTC.

V is TRBV21-1 and J is TRBJ2-2; TRBD1, the table's D call, was not compared with the DNA. TRBV21-1 is reported as a pseudogene. The length of the CDR3 is 18 residues. The DNA of the CDR3 is TGTGCCAGCAGCAAAGAGGTGGGTCGACAGGGTCTCACCGGGGAGCTGTTTTTT. This translates into CASSKEVGRQGLTGELFF.

The CDR3 here is CASSTPFPSGYTF. CDR3 DNA: TGTGCCAGCAGTACCCCTTTTCCCTCGGGCTACACCTTC. The chain has TRBV28 and TRBJ1-2; D unresolved. The CDR3 is made up of 13 amino acids. Trimming stripped 5 bases from V and 8 bases from J, with 15 bases between. The germline CDR1 and CDR2 sequences are MDHEN and SYDVKM.

The V and J genes are TRBV9 and TRBJ1-2; tentative D call: TRBD1 (5 bases). From germline, CDR1 is SGDLS and CDR2 YYNGEE. V was trimmed by 0 bases and J by 8 bases, leaving 11 bases between them. This CDR3 comprises 13 residues. The CDR3 DNA reads TGTGCCAGCAGCGTAGAATGGGGGGACGGCTACACCTTC. Protein sequence: CASSVEWGDGYTF.

The chain employs TRBV28 and TRBJ2-5, with 10 bases matching TRBD2. The J segment lost 5 bases and the V segment lost 3 bases, leaving 6 bases of the junction unmatched. CDR3 size: 15 residues. Germline CDR1 and CDR2: MDHEN and SYDVKM. The CDR3 DNA reads as TGTGCCAGCAGTTTTCAAGCGGGGGGGCCGGAGACCCAGTACTTC. Translating it yields CASSFQAGGPETQYF.

A single count supports this clone. V gene TRBV19 combines with J gene TRBJ2-7; D could derive from TRBD1 or TRBD2 (6 bases each). Between the trimmed V and J ends, which lost 1 base and 6 bases, there was a span of 16 bases. CDR1 is LNHDA and CDR2 is SQIVND in the germline V gene (reference sequence). The CDR3 contains 15 residues. The CDR3 coding sequence is TGTGCCAGTAGTATAGGAGGGGGGACGGCGCGCGAGCAGTACTTC. This sequence encodes CASSIGGGTAREQYF.

The rearrangement joins TRBV4-1 to TRBJ2-5; 7 bases map to TRBD1. Trimming took 0 bases from V and 6 from J; bases not matched to a gene: 7. The CDR3 totals 15 residues. Looked up from germline, CDR1 is MGHRA and CDR2 is YSYEKL. The CDR3 coding sequence is TGCGCCAGCAGCCAAGAAGGGGGCAGGGGTAAGACCCAGTACTTC. This codes for CASSQEGGRGKTQYF.

As to this clone: The same CDR3 arises from other DNA sequences in this sample as well. This chain connects TRBV9 to TRBJ2-1; TRBD2 matches at 8 bases. From germline, CDR1 is SGDLS and CDR2 YYNGEE. CDR3 length: 15 amino acids. V lost 0 bases and J lost 6; bases outside the gene matches: 5. CDR3 DNA sequence: TGTGCCAGCAGCGTAGTCCTAGCGGGCGGCAATGAGCAGTTCTTC. As protein: CASSVVLAGGNEQFF.